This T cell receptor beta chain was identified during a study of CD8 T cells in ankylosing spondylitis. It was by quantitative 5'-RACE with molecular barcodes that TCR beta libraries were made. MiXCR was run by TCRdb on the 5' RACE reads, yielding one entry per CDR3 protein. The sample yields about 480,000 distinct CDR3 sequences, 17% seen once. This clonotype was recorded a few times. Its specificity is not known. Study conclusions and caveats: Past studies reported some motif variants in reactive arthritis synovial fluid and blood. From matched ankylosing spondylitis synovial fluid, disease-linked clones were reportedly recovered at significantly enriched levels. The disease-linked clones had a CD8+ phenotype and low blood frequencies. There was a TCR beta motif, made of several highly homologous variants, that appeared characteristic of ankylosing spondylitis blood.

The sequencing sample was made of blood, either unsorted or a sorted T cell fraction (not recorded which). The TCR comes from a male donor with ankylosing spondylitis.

The CDR3 DNA reads as TGCAGTGCAGAAAATCCGGGGTCAGAAGAAGAGCCCCAGCATTTT. Its protein is CSAENPGSEEEPQHF. The rearrangement uses TRBV20-1 and TRBJ1-5; D call uncertain. V lost 6 bases, J lost 8 bases, and 23 bases lay in between. The germline V gene has CDR1 DFQATT and CDR2 SNEGSKA (reference sequence). CDR3 length: 15 residues.